This TCR beta chain appears in the sequencing data of a study of T cells in narcolepsy (dated by TCRdb to the late 2010s). Concerning the study at large: Patients with narcolepsy type 1 or type 2 (NT1, NT2) were enrolled in the study together with healthy control donors. The study used TCR Vbeta sequencing to track clonotypes in blood and CSF while looking for autoreactive T cells in narcolepsy patients that target self-antigens of hypocretin neurons (hypocretin, TRIB2).

For TCR Vbeta sequencing, memory CD4+ T cells were sorted ex vivo from the peripheral blood of both healthy controls and narcolepsy patients. The library was generated by the immunoSEQ multiplex PCR assay. The clones in this table, taken by TCRdb from immuneACCESS, are in-frame only. Not every clone is retained; where verified, under half of the shortfall comes from an unresolved V gene, and the cause of the rest is unknown. The sample yields nearly 35,000 clones; approximately 77% were counted once. 2% to 2.5% of the sample lies in the top ten. What the work shows at the level of the full study, not this receptor alone: According to the report, autoreactive clonotypes were detected serially in the blood of the same patients and of different patients, but not in healthy controls. Plots comparing CSF and blood CD4+ T cell clonotypes from the same patient highlighted HCRT-specific and TRIB2-specific autoreactive clonotypes. No sequences matching autoreactive T cell clones were contained in some blood memory CD4+ repertoires from patients and controls. Numbers of sequenced blood memory CD4+ clonotypes were comparable, with averages of about 39,494 in patients and approximately 30,000 in controls.

About this clone: Its antigen has not been determined. Qualities for individual bases were not recorded, and no much larger clone is one base off.

This clonotype originated in a human donor in good health. Sample: memory (CD45RA-) CD4+ T cells from blood. The cell subset or site label, read with the paper, signifies: memory T cells sorted ex vivo from peripheral blood.

The CDR3 sequence is CASSYSSGDTEAFF. Read as DNA, the sequence is TGTGCCAGCAGTTACTCGTCGGGAGACACTGAAGCTTTCTTT. The chain uses TRBV6-5 and TRBJ1-1; the D gene cannot be named for sure. V and J are truncated by 0 bases and 3 bases respectively, leaving an intervening sequence of 8 bases. CDR1 and CDR2, looked up from the germline V gene, are MNHEY and SVGAGI. The CDR3 spans 14 residues, from the cysteine through the phenylalanine. Just the 42-base CDR3 DNA is kept, in frame starting at base 1.